This TCR beta chain comes out of a study of beta chain features in type 1 diabetes. This clone was detected ten times or more. Expressed TCRB transcripts were sequenced after all isolated RNA was converted to cDNA. Method: immunoSEQ multiplex PCR; TCRdb's copy keeps in-frame clones and lacks some. The sample lists fewer than 200,000 clones, under 9.5% seen once, with 0.65% in the top ten. Without exception, sorted populations had purity beyond 95%. The V gene's germline CDR1 is ENHRY and CDR2 SYGVKD. This CDR3 is 14 amino acids long. Deletions cut 2 bases from V and 4 bases from J, with 10 bases between.

The chain couples TRBV10-3 to TRBJ2-3; D not certain. Input material: central memory CD4+ T cells from blood. The source of this sequence is a man younger than 30 in good health. The DNA of the CDR3 is TGTGCCATCAGTGAGCAAACTGGTGCAGATACGCAGTATTTT. This translates into CAISEQTGADTQYF.